The 17 T cell receptor beta chains below come from one sample, sequenced in a study of T cells after yellow fever vaccination. MiXCR was run by TCRdb on the 5' RACE reads, yielding one entry per CDR3 protein. The sample contains hundreds of thousands of distinct CDR3 sequences, 15% to 20% of which appear only once. Here the sequenced sample was PBMCs, taken 15 days after the yellow fever booster vaccination. The receptor source for this set is a man aged 30 to 45 who received the YFV17D yellow fever vaccine.

This clonotype was seen more than once but under ten times. The chain recombines TRBV10-3 with TRBJ1-5; D is undetermined. The V gene lost 0 bases and the J gene lost 2 bases, with 8 bases spanning the gap. Per the germline V gene, CDR1 is ENHRY and CDR2 is SYGVKD. The CDR3 extends over 15 amino acids. CDR3 bases: TGTGCCATCAGTGAGTCGACGGGCCGCAATCAGCCCCAGCATTTT. As protein: CAISESTGRNQPQHF.

This clonotype was observed a few times. This sequence joins TRBV20-1 and TRBJ2-5; the D gene is possibly TRBD2 (5 bases). The germline CDR1 and CDR2 sequences are DFQATT and SNEGSKA (reference sequence). The CDR3 is made up of 12 amino acids. V lost 1 base and J 5 bases, leaving 8 bases between the germline ends. The CDR3 DNA reads as TGCAGTGCTAGAGTAGTAGCGGAGACCCAGTACTTC. This gives the protein CSARVVAETQYF.

This clonotype was counted a few times. The rearrangement joins TRBV7-2 to TRBJ2-1, with D tentatively TRBD2 (6 bases). Germline CDR1 SGHTA, CDR2 FQGNSA. The CDR3 spans 15 residues. V lost 5 bases, J lost 2 bases, and 13 bases lay in between. CDR3 DNA sequence: TGTGCCAGCAGCGAGCCGGGACTCCCCTACAATGAGCAGTTCTTC. Its protein product is CASSEPGLPYNEQFF.

The chain couples TRBV7-2 to TRBJ2-7; 7 bases match TRBD1. Losses at the gene ends were 5 bases for V and 0 bases for J; bases not matched to a gene: 10. The CDR3 contains 16 residues. Per germline, CDR1 SGHTA and CDR2 FQGNSA. The CDR3 region has the DNA TGTGCCAGCAGCACATCCCGGGACAGTGCCTCCTACGAGCAGTACTTC. Translation gives CASSTSRDSASYEQYF. Full variable domain (rest looked up from reference TRBV7-2 and TRBJ2-7): GAGVSQSPSNKVTEKGKDVELRCDPISGHTALYWYRQSLGQGLEFLIYFQGNSAPDKSGLPSDRFSAERTGGSVSTLTIQRTQQEDSAVYLCASSTSRDSASYEQYFGPGTRLTVT.

The genes are TRBV19 and TRBJ1-1; D is possibly TRBD1 (5 bases). CDR1 is LNHDA, CDR2 SQIVND, per germline (reference sequence). The CDR3 runs 13 residues. The V gene lost 4 bases and the J gene lost 1 base, with 7 bases spanning the gap. The CDR3 DNA is TGTGCCAGTAGTACCCAGGGGAACACTGAAGCTTTCTTT. It is translated as CASSTQGNTEAFF.

This clonotype occurred a few times. CDR3 in DNA: TGCAGTGCTCACCCCTCGGGGCGCTACGAGCAGTACTTC. It translates to CSAHPSGRYEQYF. The V and J genes are TRBV20-1 and TRBJ2-7; D tentatively fits TRBD1 or TRBD2 (5 bases each). The CDR3 has 13 residues. V lost 5 bases and J lost 3, with 14 bases in between. CDR1 DFQATT and CDR2 SNEGSKA come from the germline V gene (reference sequence).

The chain carries TRBV6-5 and TRBJ2-3; 11 positions agree with TRBD2. Germline V gives CDR1 MNHEY, CDR2 SVGAGI. Trimming at V came to 8 bases and at J to 4 bases, leaving 5 bases not matched to a gene. CDR3 length equals 14 residues. CDR3 nucleotides: TGTGCCAGCTTACTAGCGGGAGTCTCAGATACGCAGTATTTT. Translation gives CASLLAGVSDTQYF.

The rearrangement joins TRBV29-1 to TRBJ2-7; 9 bases map to TRBD1. Germline V gives CDR1 SQVTM, CDR2 ANQGSEA. The V segment lost 2 bases and the J segment 0 bases; nucleotides outside the gene matches: 8. This CDR3 is 16 amino acids long. The CDR3 here is CSVERAGTGSSYEQYF. The CDR3 DNA sequence: TGCAGCGTTGAAAGGGCAGGGACAGGGTCCTCCTACGAGCAGTACTTC.

This clonotype was detected only a few times. This chain connects TRBV7-8 to TRBJ2-7; 7 positions agree with TRBD1. The CDR3 sequence is 16 residues long. Germline V lookup: CDR1 SGHVS, CDR2 FQNEAQ. J gave up 7 bases and V 0 bases, and 12 bases lay outside the gene matches. As DNA, the CDR3 is TGTGCCAGCAGCTTAGCTGGAGGACAGGTTGGGCAGGAGCAGTACTTC. This translates into CASSLAGGQVGQEQYF.

This clonotype was seen a few times. The V call is TRBV6-2 or TRBV6-3, the J call TRBJ2-1; no reliable D call. V dropped 0 bases and J dropped 15 bases, with 15 bases sitting between them. Germline V gene lookup returns CDR1 MNHEY and CDR2 SVGEGT. The CDR3 is 13 amino acids. CDR3 nucleotides: TGTGCCAGCAGTTACTCAAGGAACTCCCATCGGTTCTTC. Translated, it gives CASSYSRNSHRFF.

V is TRBV12-3 or TRBV12-4 and J is TRBJ2-1; 10 bases map to TRBD1. Trimming at V came to 7 bases and at J to 4 bases, leaving 13 bases not matched to a gene. The CDR3 runs 17 residues. The DNA of the CDR3 is TGTGCCAGCAAAGGGACAGGGGCCACTACGACATACAATGAGCAGTTCTTC. As protein: CASKGTGATTTYNEQFF.

This clonotype appeared a few times. The genes are TRBV18 and TRBJ2-5; D call uncertain. Deletions cut 2 bases from V and 0 bases from J, with 10 bases between. The CDR3 extends over 15 amino acids. Germline V lookup: CDR1 KGHSH, CDR2 LQKENI. CDR3 DNA sequence: TGTGCCAGCTCACCAAACCCAGGAAACCAAGAGACCCAGTACTTC. Translated: CASSPNPGNQETQYF.

The chain uses TRBV9 and TRBJ2-3; 12 bases are a match to TRBD2. Trimming removed 7 bases from V and 5 bases from J; junction bases left unmatched: 5. The CDR3 length is 14 residues. CDR1 and CDR2 (germline): SGDLS, YYNGEE. The CDR3 bases are TGTGCCAGCGGGACTAGCGGGTCAGGAGATACGCAGTATTTT. The encoded protein is CASGTSGSGDTQYF. The full variable domain, rest sourced from reference TRBV9 and TRBJ2-3, is DSGVTQTPKHLITATGQRVTLRCSPRSGDLSVYWYQQSLDQGLQFLIQYYNGEERAKGNILERFSAQQFPDLHSELNLSSLELGDSALYFCASGTSGSGDTQYFGPGTRLTVL.

The CDR3 here is CASSKPLGQGVSYEQYF. CDR3 coding DNA: TGTGCCAGCAGTAAACCCTTAGGACAGGGGGTTTCCTACGAGCAGTACTTC. The chain couples TRBV25-1 to TRBJ2-7; TRBD1 agrees at 10 bases. The V gene end was trimmed by 5 bases and the J gene end by 1 base; junction bases not matched to a gene: 11. This CDR3 has 17 amino acids. CDR1 is MGHDK, CDR2 SYGVNS, per germline.

This clonotype was counted only a few times. V is TRBV28 and J is TRBJ1-5; no clear D. This CDR3 region has 13 residues. Trimming removed 6 bases at V and 7 bases at J, with 13 bases between. Germline V gene sequence: CDR1 MDHEN, CDR2 SYDVKM. CDR3 nucleotides: TGTGCCAGCAGGGGCCCTTTAAGGCAGCCCCAGCATTTT. Protein: CASRGPLRQPQHF. Together with reference TRBV28 and TRBJ1-5, the CDR3 gives the full variable domain: DVKVTQSSRYLVKRTGEKVFLECVQDMDHENMFWYRQDPGLGLRLIYFSYDVKMKEKGDIPEGYSVSREKKERFSLILESASTNQTSMYLCASRGPLRQPQHFGDGTRLSIL.

The chain is built from TRBV20-1 and TRBJ2-7; D is perhaps TRBD1 (6 bases). Per germline, CDR1 DFQATT and CDR2 SNEGSKA (reference sequence). V dropped 6 bases and J dropped 1 base, with 13 bases sitting between them. The CDR3 contains 13 residues. CDR3 sequence reads: CSAPRDKSYEQYF. CDR3 bases: TGCAGTGCCCCTAGGGACAAGTCCTACGAGCAGTACTTC.

The genes are TRBV6-5 and TRBJ2-7; TRBD1 or TRBD2 may be the D gene (5 bases each). The CDR3 totals 14 residues. Germline loops: CDR1 MNHEY, CDR2 SVGAGI. Trimming shortened V by 2 bases and J by 1 base, and 9 bases separated the two germline ends. The CDR3 sequence is CASSYGTASYEQYF. In nucleotides, the CDR3 is TGTGCCAGCAGTTACGGGACGGCTTCCTACGAGCAGTACTTC.